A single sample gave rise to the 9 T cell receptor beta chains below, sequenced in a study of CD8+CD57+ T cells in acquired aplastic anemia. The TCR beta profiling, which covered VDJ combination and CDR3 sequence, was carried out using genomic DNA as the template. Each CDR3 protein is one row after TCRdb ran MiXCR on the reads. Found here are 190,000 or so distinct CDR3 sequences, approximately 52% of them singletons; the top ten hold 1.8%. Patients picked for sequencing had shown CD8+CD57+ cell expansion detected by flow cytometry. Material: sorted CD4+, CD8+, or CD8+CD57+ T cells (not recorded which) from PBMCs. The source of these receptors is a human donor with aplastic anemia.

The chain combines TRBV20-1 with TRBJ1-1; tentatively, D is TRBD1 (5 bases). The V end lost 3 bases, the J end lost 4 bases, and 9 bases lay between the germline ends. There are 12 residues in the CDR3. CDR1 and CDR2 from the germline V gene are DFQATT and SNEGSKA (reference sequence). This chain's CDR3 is CSASQGTTEAFF. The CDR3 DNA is TGCAGTGCTAGTCAGGGTACCACTGAAGCTTTCTTT.

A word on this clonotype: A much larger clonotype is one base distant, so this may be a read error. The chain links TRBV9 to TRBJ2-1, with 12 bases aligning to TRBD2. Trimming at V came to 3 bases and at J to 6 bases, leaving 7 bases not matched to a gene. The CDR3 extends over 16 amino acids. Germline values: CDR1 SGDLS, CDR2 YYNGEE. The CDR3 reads CASSEASGRVPNEQFF. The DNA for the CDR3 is TGTGCCAGCAGCGAAGCTAGCGGGAGGGTCCCCAATGAGCAGTTCTTC.

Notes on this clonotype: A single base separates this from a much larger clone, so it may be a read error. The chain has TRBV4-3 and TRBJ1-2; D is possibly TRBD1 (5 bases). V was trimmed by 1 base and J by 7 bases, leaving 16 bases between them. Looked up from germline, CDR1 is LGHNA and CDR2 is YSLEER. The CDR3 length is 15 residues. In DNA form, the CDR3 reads TGCGCCAGCAGCCAAGGGGGCCGGACATTAAGTGGCTACACCTTC. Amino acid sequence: CASSQGGRTLSGYTF.

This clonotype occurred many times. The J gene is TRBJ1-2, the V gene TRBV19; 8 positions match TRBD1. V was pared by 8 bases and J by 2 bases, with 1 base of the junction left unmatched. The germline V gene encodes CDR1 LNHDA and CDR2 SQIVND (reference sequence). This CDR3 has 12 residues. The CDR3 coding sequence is TGTGCCAGTCGGGACAGGAACTATGGCTACACCTTC. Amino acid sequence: CASRDRNYGYTF. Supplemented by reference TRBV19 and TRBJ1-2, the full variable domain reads DGGITQSPKYLFRKEGQNVTLSCEQNLNHDAMYWYRQDPGQGLRLIYYSQIVNDFQKGDIAEGYSVSREKKESFPLTVTSAQKNPTAFYLCASRDRNYGYTFGSGTRLTVV.

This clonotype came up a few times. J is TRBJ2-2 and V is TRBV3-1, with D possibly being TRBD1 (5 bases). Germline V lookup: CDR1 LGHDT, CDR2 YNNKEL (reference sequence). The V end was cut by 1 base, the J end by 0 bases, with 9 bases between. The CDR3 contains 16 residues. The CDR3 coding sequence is TGTGCCAGCAGCCAAGTGGGCAGGGCGAACACCGGGGAGCTGTTTTTT. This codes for CASSQVGRANTGELFF.

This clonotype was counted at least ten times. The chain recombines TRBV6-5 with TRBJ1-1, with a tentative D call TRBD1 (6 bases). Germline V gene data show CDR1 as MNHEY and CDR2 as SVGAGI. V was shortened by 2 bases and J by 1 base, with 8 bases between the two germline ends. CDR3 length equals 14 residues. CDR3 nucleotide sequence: TGTGCCAGCAGTTACCAGGGGAAGAACACTGAAGCTTTCTTT. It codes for CASSYQGKNTEAFF.

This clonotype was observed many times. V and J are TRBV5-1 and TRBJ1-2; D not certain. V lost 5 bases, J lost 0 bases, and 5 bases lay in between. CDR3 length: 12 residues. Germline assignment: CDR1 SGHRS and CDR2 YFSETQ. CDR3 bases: TGCGCCAGCAGGGAGACTAACTATGGCTACACCTTC. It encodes CASRETNYGYTF.

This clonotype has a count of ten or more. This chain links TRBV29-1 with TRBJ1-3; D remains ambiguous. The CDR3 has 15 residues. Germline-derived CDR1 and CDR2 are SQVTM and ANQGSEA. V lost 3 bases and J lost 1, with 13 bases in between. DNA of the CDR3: TGCAGCGTTGATGTGGGGAGCTTGTCTGGAAACACCATATATTTT. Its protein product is CSVDVGSLSGNTIYF.

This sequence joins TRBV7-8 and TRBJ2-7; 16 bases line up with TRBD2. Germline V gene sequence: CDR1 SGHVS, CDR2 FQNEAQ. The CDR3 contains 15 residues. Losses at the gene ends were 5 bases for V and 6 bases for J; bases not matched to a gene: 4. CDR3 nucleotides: TGTGCCAGCAGCATGGGACTAGCGGGAGGGAGCGAGCAGTACTTC. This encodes CASSMGLAGGSEQYF. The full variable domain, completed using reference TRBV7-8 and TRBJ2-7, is GAGVSQSPRYKVAKRGQDVALRCDPISGHVSLFWYQQALGQGPEFLTYFQNEAQLDKSGLPSDRFFAERPEGSVSTLKIQRTQQEDSAVYLCASSMGLAGGSEQYFGPGTRLTVT.